Presented here are 10 T cell receptor beta chains from one specimen sequenced in a study of blood T cell repertoires in COVID-19. Produced via immunoSEQ multiplex PCR; TCRdb's table is partial and in-frame only. The profile covers 80,000 or so clones, with approximately 80% appearing a single time and about 40% taken by the ten largest. Sequencing input: peripheral blood. The origin of the receptors is a man older than 75 with acute or convalescent COVID-19.

The gene calls are TRBV18 and TRBJ2-4, with a weak D call TRBD1 (6 bases). The ends were cut back, 3 bases at V and 4 bases at J, with 16 bases in the middle. This CDR3 has 16 residues. Germline CDR1 is KGHSH and CDR2 is LQKENI. CDR3 region: CASSPQTGSGKNIQYF. The CDR3 nucleotides read TGTGCCAGCTCACCTCAAACAGGGTCTGGGAAAAACATTCAGTACTTC.

This clone was seen a single time. The chain uses TRBV10-3 and TRBJ2-5; no clear D gene. The CDR3 consists of 14 residues. V was pared by 0 bases and J by 7 bases, with 12 bases between. The germline CDR1 and CDR2 sequences are ENHRY and SYGVKD. In DNA form, the CDR3 reads TGTGCCATCAGTGAGTCGAAAGTATCAGGGACCCAGTACTTC. Its protein product is CAISESKVSGTQYF.

V and J are TRBV18 and TRBJ2-4; possible D gene TRBD1, 6 bases. Germline CDR1 and CDR2: KGHSH and LQKENI. The CDR3 spans 15 residues. The germline V and J ends were trimmed by 6 bases and 2 bases, with 14 bases remaining between them. The chain's CDR3 is CASSFSGTSKNIQYF. The CDR3 DNA is TGTGCCAGCTCGTTCTCCGGGACATCCAAAAACATTCAGTACTTC.

The genes are TRBV10-3 and TRBJ2-3, with D perhaps matching TRBD1 (6 bases). Trimming removed 2 bases at V and 8 bases at J, with 14 bases between. The CDR3 consists of 14 residues. The germline V gene encodes CDR1 ENHRY and CDR2 SYGVKD. The CDR3 region is CAISEPGQTTTQYF. The CDR3 region has the DNA TGTGCCATCAGTGAGCCGGGACAAACGACTACGCAGTATTTT.

V and J are TRBV12-3 or TRBV12-4 and TRBJ1-5; 8 positions agree with TRBD1. J gave up 5 bases and V 6 bases, and 3 bases lay outside the gene matches. The CDR3 runs 13 residues. The CDR3 sequence is CASRTGEYQPQHF. In nucleotides, the CDR3 is TGTGCCAGCAGGACAGGGGAATATCAGCCCCAGCATTTT.

This clone was detected a few times. This chain joins TRBV30 and TRBJ1-5, with no clear D. V lost 0 bases to trimming and J lost 0 bases, with 9 bases between them. The CDR3 extends over 15 amino acids. CDR1 and CDR2 (germline): GTSNPN, SVGIG (reference sequence). In DNA, the CDR3 is TGTGCCTGGAGTGTATCGGGGAATAGCAATCAGCCCCAGCATTTT. Translating gives CAWSVSGNSNQPQHF.

This clone appeared many times. CDR3 in amino acids: CASTPGVLDNEQFF. The CDR3 region has the DNA TGTGCCAGCACCCCCGGGGTTTTGGACAATGAGCAGTTCTTC. V is TRBV7-9 and J is TRBJ2-1; D might be TRBD2 (5 bases). The length of the CDR3 is 14 residues. With 7 bases removed from V and 5 bases from J, the gap between germline ends came to 15 bases. Germline V gives CDR1 SEHNR, CDR2 FQNEAQ (reference sequence). The variable domain in full, completed from reference TRBV7-9 and TRBJ2-1, reads DTGVSQNPRHKITKRGQNVTFRCDPISEHNRLYWYRQTLGQGPEFLTYFQNEAQLEKSRLLSDRFSAERPKGSFSTLEIQRTEQGDSAMYLCASTPGVLDNEQFFGPGTRLTVL.

V usage is TRBV11-3 and J usage is TRBJ2-7; 13 bases line up with TRBD2. CDR3 length: 15 amino acids. Trimming at V came to 4 bases and at J to 2 bases, leaving 2 bases not matched to a gene. CDR1 is SGHNT and CDR2 is YENEEA in the germline V gene. CDR3 bases: TGTGCCAGCAGCTCAGGACTAGCGGGGGCCTACGAGCAGTACTTC. This encodes CASSSGLAGAYEQYF. The whole variable domain, filled in from reference TRBV11-3 and TRBJ2-7, reads EAGVVQSPRYKIIEKKQPVAFWCNPISGHNTLYWYLQNLGQGPELLIRYENEEAVDDSQLPKDRFSAERLKGVDSTLKIQPAELGDSAVYLCASSSGLAGAYEQYFGPGTRLTVT.

This clone occurred once. V is TRBV18 and J is TRBJ2-2, with 8 bases lining up with TRBD2. The J segment lost 5 bases and the V segment lost 5 bases, leaving 7 bases of the junction unmatched. The CDR3 runs 15 residues. Per germline, CDR1 KGHSH and CDR2 LQKENI. For the CDR3, the DNA is TGTGCCAGCTCATTCCGACTAGCGAGTACCGGGGAGCTGTTTTTT. Its protein is CASSFRLASTGELFF.

V is TRBV11-3 and J is TRBJ2-1; the match to TRBD1 covers 8 bases. The V and J ends lost 5 bases and 9 bases, in that order; junction bases with no gene match: 18. This CDR3 has 17 amino acids. The germline V gene encodes CDR1 SGHNT and CDR2 YENEEA. In DNA, the CDR3 is TGTGCCAGCAGCCCTACGGACAGGGCGAGGGGGTTGGGTGAGCAGTTCTTC. It is translated as CASSPTDRARGLGEQFF.